This record concerns one T cell receptor beta chain sequence. Its specificity is unknown. These data are taken from a study of T cell responses to AZD1222 COVID-19 vaccine. Germline values: CDR1 LNHDA, CDR2 SQIVND (reference sequence). This CDR3 has 18 residues. Trimming cost V 5 bases and J 2 bases, with 24 bases left between them. Study results and caveats: Reportedly, close to half of spike-specific TCRs are directed against unmutated variant regions. Donors were largely white British and mainly female; clonal diversity was possibly underestimated.

Using immunoSEQ multiplex PCR, the repertoire was profiled, and TCRdb retains in-frame clones only, with some absent. Of approximately 220,000 clones listed, just over 90% are singletons. The gene calls are TRBV19 and TRBJ1-1; D is uncertain. The source is an adult in good health. Here the sequenced sample was peripheral blood, taken on day 0 of MenACWY control vaccination. CDR3 sequence (DNA): TGTGCCAGTAGTCCTTACCCCAGAGCTGACGGAACAAACACTGAAGCTTTCTTT. Amino acids: CASSPYPRADGTNTEAFF.